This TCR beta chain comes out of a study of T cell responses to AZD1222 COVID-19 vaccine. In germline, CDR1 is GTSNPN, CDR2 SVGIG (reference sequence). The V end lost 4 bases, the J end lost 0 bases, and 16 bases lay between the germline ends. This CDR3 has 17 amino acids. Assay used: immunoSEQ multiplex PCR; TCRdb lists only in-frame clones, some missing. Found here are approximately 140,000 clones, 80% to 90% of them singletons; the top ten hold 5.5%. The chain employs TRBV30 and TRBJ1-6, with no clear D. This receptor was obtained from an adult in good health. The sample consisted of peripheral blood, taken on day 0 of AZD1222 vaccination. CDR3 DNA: TGTGCCTGGACTGTTTTTTTAGACCTCTCCTATAATTCACCCCTCCACTTT. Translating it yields CAWTVFLDLSYNSPLHF.